This T cell receptor beta chain came from a study of post-analysis software for immune sequencing data (dated by TCRdb to between 2014 and 2016). About the full investigation: Relapsing-remitting, secondary progressive and progressive-relapsing multiple sclerosis were recorded as disease courses, and subtype annotation was lacking for some patients. The multiple sclerosis patient repertoires were compared with 11 previously published healthy control repertoires from donors aged about 6 to 25 years. A subset of samples was prepared in parallel using single-end sample barcoding, then pooled and co-amplified after Illumina adapter ligation. Overall study results and their limits: Multiple sclerosis patients had significantly lower normalized Chao1 diversity than controls, a result that suggests substantial peripheral T-cell clonal expansion. Roughly 5 TRBV segments, including TRBV5-6, TRBV5-1 and TRBV20-1, were significantly more frequent in patients than controls. The multiple sclerosis patient group was slightly younger than the control group. When samples were clustered directly using the F measure, samples prepared in the same batch co-clustered strongly, which prompted a batch-effect correction.

As for this clonotype: Its target antigen remains unknown. Base qualities are missing; no much larger clone stands one base away.

The library was obtained by PCR. Sequencing took place on an Illumina HiSeq 2500. Unique molecular identifiers were incorporated into TCR beta cDNA libraries to reduce PCR and sequencing biases. Per 1 to 10 million input T cells, roughly 500,000 cDNA molecules were obtained, such that each molecule approximated one T cell. The same protocol used for the earlier healthy control dataset was applied to prepare and sequence the patient libraries. Within a given batch, samples were prepared together, multiplexed and sequenced on the same HiSeq lane. Under the source paper's analysis protocol: Raw barcoded reads were processed with MIGEC, discarding single-read molecular identifier groups before consensus assembly and CDR3 extraction. VDJtools was used for post-analysis of the clonotype tables, with diversity normalized by down-sampling every dataset to the smallest sample size. In repertoire overlap clustering, CDR3 amino acid sequences, but not nucleotide sequences, were matched to correct batch-related cross-sample contamination. TCRdb reprocessing: public reads trimmed at Q25 with fastp, clones called with MiXCR, in-frame beta chains kept. Rows with one shared CDR3 protein collapse into an entry with the most common genes and DNA. The V and J calls and clone size come from TCRdb's table, not from the authors' own analysis. The sample contains some 700,000 distinct CDR3 sequences, 59% of them found a single time. The ten most abundant clones make up about 10% of the sample.

V is reduced by 5 bases and J by 6 bases, leaving a spacing of 15 bases between them. Inclusive of the bounding cysteine and phenylalanine, the CDR3 is 14 residues long. Only the CDR3 DNA is retained, 42 bases long and in frame from the first base. The CDR1 and CDR2 encoded by the germline V gene are SGHRS and YFSETQ. To demonstrate the VDJtools post-analysis software, TCR beta repertoires were profiled from the peripheral blood of 13 young patients with multiple sclerosis. The multiple sclerosis patients were children and adolescents between roughly 6 and 17 years of age. The origin of this receptor is a girl aged 2 to 9 with multiple sclerosis. Sequenced sample: blood. The chain employs TRBV5-1 and TRBJ2-1, with no confident D gene call. The bases are TGCGCCAGCAGGGTGGAAGGCAGGATCAATGAGCAGTTCTTC. This codes for CASRVEGRINEQFF.